This T cell receptor (beta chain) was sequenced for a study of OX40 agonist ivuxolimab in advanced cancers. Study overall: Partial responses were achieved by three patients, of whom one had hepatocellular carcinoma and two had cutaneous melanoma. General study results and limits: Normalized expansion of T-cell clones was also low for some nonresponders.

In its sample, this clone was seen once. No antigen is known for it. Germline V lookup: CDR1 SEHNR, CDR2 FQNEAQ (reference sequence). There are 14 residues in the CDR3. Trimming cost V 4 bases and J 1 base, with 10 bases left between them. Generated by immunoSEQ multiplex PCR, the TCRdb table keeps only in-frame clones and is missing some. This sample has more than 75,000 clones, with more than 75% found just once. The rearrangement links TRBV7-9 to TRBJ1-1; D not certain. This clonotype was obtained from an adult with an advanced solid tumor such as melanoma, head and neck, liver or kidney cancer. This specimen was CD4+ or CD8+ T cells sorted from blood, taken in a trial of the OX40 agonist ivuxolimab. The CDR3 region has the DNA TGTGCCAGCAGCTCACCCTGGGGGAACACTGAAGCTTTCTTT. This encodes CASSSPWGNTEAFF.